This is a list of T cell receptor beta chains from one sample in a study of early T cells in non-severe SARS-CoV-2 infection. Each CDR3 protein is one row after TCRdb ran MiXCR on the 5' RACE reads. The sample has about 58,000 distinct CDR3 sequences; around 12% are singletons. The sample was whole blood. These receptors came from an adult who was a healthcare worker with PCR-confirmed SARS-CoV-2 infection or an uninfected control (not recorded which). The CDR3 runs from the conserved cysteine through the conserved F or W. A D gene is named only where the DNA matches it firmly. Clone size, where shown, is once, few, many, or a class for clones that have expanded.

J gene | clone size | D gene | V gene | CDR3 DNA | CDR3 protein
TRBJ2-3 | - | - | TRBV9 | TGTGCCAGCAGCGCCCCACGAGGGGCGGCTAGCACAGATACGCAGTATTTT | CASSAPRGAASTDTQYF
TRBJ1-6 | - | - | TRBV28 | TGTGCCAGCAGCCGGGCAGGGACGTCTTCACCCCTCCACTTT | CASSRAGTSSPLHF
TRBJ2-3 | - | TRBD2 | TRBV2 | TGTGCCAGCAGTGGGCGAAGCGGGACCACAGATACGCAGTATTTT | CASSGRSGTTDTQYF
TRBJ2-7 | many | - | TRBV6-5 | TGTGCCAGCAGTTACTCGTCCGGGGGCGTCTACGAGCAGTACTTC | CASSYSSGGVYEQYF
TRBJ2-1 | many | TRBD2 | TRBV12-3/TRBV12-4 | TGTGCCAGCAGTTTCCGGACTAGACACAATGAGCAGTTCTTC | CASSFRTRHNEQFF
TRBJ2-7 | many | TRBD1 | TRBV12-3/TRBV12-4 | TGTGCCAGCAGTTCCCCCGGGACAGGGGATTACGAGCAGTACTTC | CASSSPGTGDYEQYF
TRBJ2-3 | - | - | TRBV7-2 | TGTGCCAGCAGCTTAGTTAGCGAGATAGAGTATTTT | CASSLVSEIEYF
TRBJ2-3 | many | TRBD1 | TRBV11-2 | TGTGCCAGCAGCTTCACAGGGGGGAGACCAGATACGCAGTATTTT | CASSFTGGRPDTQYF
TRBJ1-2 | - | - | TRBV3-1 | TGTGCCAGCAGCCAGTATCCAGACCCCTATGGCTACACCTTC | CASSQYPDPYGYTF
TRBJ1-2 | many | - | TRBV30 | TGTGCCTGGTACAGGGAAACCTATGGCTACACCTTC | CAWYRETYGYTF
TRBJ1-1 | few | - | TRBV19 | TGTGCCAGTAGTTATATGAGAGACACTGAAGCTTTCTTT | CASSYMRDTEAFF
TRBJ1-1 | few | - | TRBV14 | TGTGCCAGCAGCCCCCTACTCGTCGGCACTGAAGCTTTCTTT | CASSPLLVGTEAFF
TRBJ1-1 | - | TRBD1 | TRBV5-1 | TGCGCCAGCAGCACAGACAGGGGTGGTGGCACTGAAGCTTTCTTT | CASSTDRGGGTEAFF
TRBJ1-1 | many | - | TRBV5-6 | TGTGCCAGCAGCCGGGGGAGGGACACTGAAGCCTTCTTT | CASSRGRDTEAFF
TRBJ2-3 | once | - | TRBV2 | TGTGCCTTCCGACGGGACCTTCTAGTCACAGATACGCAGTATTTT | CAFRRDLLVTDTQYF
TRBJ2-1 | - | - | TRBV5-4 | TGTGCCAGCAGCTTGGAGCAGCTTAACAATGAGCAGTTCTTC | CASSLEQLNNEQFF
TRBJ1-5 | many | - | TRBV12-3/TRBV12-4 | TGTGCCAGCAGTTTAGCACAGTTTCAGCCCCAGCATTTT | CASSLAQFQPQHF
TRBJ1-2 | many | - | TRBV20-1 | TGCAGTGCTAGGGAGGGGTACTATGGCTACACCTTC | CSAREGYYGYTF
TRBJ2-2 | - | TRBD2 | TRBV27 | TGTGCCAGCACCCCCCTAGCGGGAGGGATTGTCGGGGAGCTGTTTTTT | CASTPLAGGIVGELFF
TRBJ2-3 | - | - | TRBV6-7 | TGTGCCAGCCTAAGAATCGCGGGCGGGGAGACGCAGTATTTT | CASLRIAGGETQYF
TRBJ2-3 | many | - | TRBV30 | TGTGCCTGGAGTCAAAGGGAGCGGGATACGCAGTATTTT | CAWSQRERDTQYF
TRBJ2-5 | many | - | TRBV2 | TGTGCCAGCAGTGAAGTAACGGCAGGGGAGACCCAGTACTTC | CASSEVTAGETQYF
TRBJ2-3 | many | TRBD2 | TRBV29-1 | TGCAGCGTTGACGGATCACCCCGGCCGGGACTATCAAGCACAGATACGCAGTATTTT | CSVDGSPRPGLSSTDTQYF
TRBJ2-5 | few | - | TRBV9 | TGTGCCAGCAGCGTAGACACCGGAGAGACCCAGTACTTC | CASSVDTGETQYF
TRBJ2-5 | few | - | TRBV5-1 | TGCGCCAGCAATCTTGGCGGAGCAGAAGAGACCCAGTACTTC | CASNLGGAEETQYF
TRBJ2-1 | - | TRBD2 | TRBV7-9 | TGTGCCAGCAGCTTAGGTCGGCTAGCGGGAGAGTGGGGTTACAATGAGCAGTTCTTC | CASSLGRLAGEWGYNEQFF
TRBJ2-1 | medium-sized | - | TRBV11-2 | TGTGCCAGCAGCTTATGGGCAAACCGGTATTCCTACAATGAGCAGTTCTTC | CASSLWANRYSYNEQFF
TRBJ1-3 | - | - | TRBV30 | TGTGCCTGGAAAAGGTCTGGAAACACCATATATTTT | CAWKRSGNTIYF
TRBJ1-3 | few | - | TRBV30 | TGTGTCTGTGCCCACAACACCATATATTTT | CVCAHNTIYF
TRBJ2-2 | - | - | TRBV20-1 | TGCAGTCTTGCCCCCCTGGCTCTATCCACCGGGGAGCTGTTTTTT | CSLAPLALSTGELFF
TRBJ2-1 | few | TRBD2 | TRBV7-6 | TGTGCCAGCAGCTTAGCGCCTAGCGGGTCCTCCTACAATGAGCAGTTCTTC | CASSLAPSGSSYNEQFF
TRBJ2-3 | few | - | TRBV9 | TGTGCCAGCAGCGGCCGTAGCGGATACACAGATACGCAGTATTTT | CASSGRSGYTDTQYF
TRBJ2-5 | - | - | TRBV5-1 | TGCGCCAGCAGCTTTGGGACGGGTGAGACCCAGTACTTC | CASSFGTGETQYF
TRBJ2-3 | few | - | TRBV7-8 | TGTGCCAGCAGCCCGTCCTGGAAAAGTCGCATCACAGATACGCAGTATTTT | CASSPSWKSRITDTQYF
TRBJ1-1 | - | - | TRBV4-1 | TGCGCCAGCAGCCAAGAGAGGCAGAAAAACACTGAAGCTTTCTTT | CASSQERQKNTEAFF
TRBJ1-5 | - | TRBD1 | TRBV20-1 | TGCAGTGCTAGAGATCTCCGTGGACAGGGAGAAGCTAGCCAGCCCCAGCATTTT | CSARDLRGQGEASQPQHF
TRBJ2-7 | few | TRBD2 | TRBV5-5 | TGTGCCAGCAGCTTGTATGTTAGCGGGAGTTACGAGCAGTACTTC | CASSLYVSGSYEQYF